This is a list of T cell receptor beta chains from one sample in a study of patients and donors after allogeneic stem cell transplantation. One entry per CDR3 protein, called by TCRdb with MiXCR from the RT-PCR reads. The sample lists about 410,000 distinct CDR3 sequences, roughly 17% occurring once. Input material: blood, either unsorted or a sorted T cell fraction (not recorded which). These receptors came from a human donor who was either an allogeneic HSCT recipient or a stem cell or donor lymphocyte infusion donor (not recorded which). It is not recorded whose cells these are; they may come from a transplant donor. Each CDR3 is given with its conserved first and last residue. Fields, in order: clone size, V gene, D gene, J gene, CDR3 protein, CDR3 DNA. D genes are given only for firm matches. For some rows the clone size is stated as once, few or many, or as a class when expanded; others skip it.

clone size: few; V gene: TRBV19; D gene: -; J gene: TRBJ1-5; CDR3 protein: CASSYFSGNSNQPQHF; CDR3 DNA: TGTGCCAGTAGTTACTTCAGTGGTAATAGCAATCAGCCCCAGCATTTT
clone size: -; V gene: TRBV3-1; D gene: -; J gene: TRBJ2-3; CDR3 protein: CASSRLQLGGTDTQYF; CDR3 DNA: TGTGCCAGCAGCCGTCTGCAGCTGGGCGGGACGGATACGCAGTATTTT
clone size: few; V gene: TRBV5-1; D gene: TRBD1; J gene: TRBJ2-5; CDR3 protein: CASSKGQGKETQYF; CDR3 DNA: TGCGCCAGCAGCAAGGGACAGGGAAAGGAGACCCAGTACTTC
clone size: -; V gene: TRBV7-3; D gene: TRBD1; J gene: TRBJ2-1; CDR3 protein: CASSYRGQGNYNEQFF; CDR3 DNA: TGTGCCAGCAGCTACAGGGGACAGGGAAACTACAATGAGCAGTTCTTC
clone size: few; V gene: TRBV20-1; D gene: -; J gene: TRBJ2-1; CDR3 protein: CSASPSDEQFF; CDR3 DNA: TGCAGTGCTAGTCCCAGCGATGAGCAGTTCTTC
clone size: few; V gene: TRBV7-9; D gene: -; J gene: TRBJ2-7; CDR3 protein: CASSGGDRVYEQYF; CDR3 DNA: TGTGCCAGCAGCGGAGGAGATCGAGTCTACGAGCAGTACTTC
clone size: few; V gene: TRBV2; D gene: -; J gene: TRBJ1-1; CDR3 protein: CASSEWGSTEAFF; CDR3 DNA: TGTGCCAGCAGTGAGTGGGGGAGCACTGAAGCTTTCTTT
clone size: -; V gene: TRBV24-1; D gene: TRBD2; J gene: TRBJ2-2; CDR3 protein: CATSEASGLTGELFF; CDR3 DNA: TGTGCCACCAGTGAGGCTAGCGGGTTGACCGGGGAGCTGTTTTTT
clone size: -; V gene: TRBV11-2; D gene: -; J gene: TRBJ2-1; CDR3 protein: CASSLVQGRNEQFF; CDR3 DNA: TGTGCCAGCAGCTTAGTCCAGGGGAGGAATGAGCAGTTCTTC
clone size: few; V gene: TRBV5-1; D gene: TRBD2; J gene: TRBJ2-1; CDR3 protein: CASSLQLAGGPSSYNEQFF; CDR3 DNA: TGCGCCAGCAGCTTACAACTAGCGGGGGGTCCAAGCTCCTACAATGAGCAGTTCTTC